Below, 17 T cell receptor beta chains from the same sample are listed, as sequenced in a study of shared clonotypes between healthy human individuals. TCRdb's table, derived via immunoSEQ multiplex PCR, lists solely in-frame clones and lacks some. The sample lists about 2.4 million clones; more than 85% were seen once. The sequenced material came from naive CD4+ T cells from PBMCs. Subset in this sample: CD45RA+ positively selected. The receptors were sampled from a man between 18 and 29 years old in good health. Some clones in this sample may be carry-over from other donors' samples.

Here the CDR3 DNA reads TGTGCCAGCAGCGTCCCGGGACTAGCGCCCGAGTACGAGCAGTACTTC. Amino acids: CASSVPGLAPEYEQYF. The chain links TRBV7-2 to TRBJ2-7; 10 nucleotides match TRBD2. The CDR3 extends over 16 amino acids. In germline, CDR1 is SGHTA, CDR2 FQGNSA. J gave up 4 bases and V 5 bases, and 11 bases lay outside the gene matches.

The V gene is TRBV25-1, the J gene TRBJ1-6; TRBD1 aligns across 11 bases. V shed 3 bases, J shed 10 bases, and the junction held 14 bases outside the gene matches. The CDR3 covers 18 residues. CDR1 is MGHDK, CDR2 SYGVNS, per germline. The CDR3 DNA reads as TGTGCCAGCAGTGATTCGGACAGGGGGCGCCGCCTCCCGTCACCCCTCCACTTT. Its translation: CASSDSDRGRRLPSPLHF.

This clone has only one observation. V gene TRBV7-3 combines with J gene TRBJ1-2, with TRBD1 as a possible D gene (5 bases). The germline V gene has CDR1 SGHTA and CDR2 FQGTGA. The length of the CDR3 is 15 residues. Trimming removed 6 bases at V and 4 bases at J, with 18 bases between. The CDR3 here is CASSITPGRAYGYTF. The CDR3 DNA reads TGTGCCAGCAGTATTACACCGGGCAGGGCCTATGGCTACACCTTC.

The V and J genes are TRBV14 and TRBJ1-2, with D unresolved. Germline values: CDR1 SGHDN, CDR2 FVKESK. CDR3 length equals 13 residues. Trimming removed 4 bases from V and 3 bases from J, with 9 bases in between. The CDR3 loop reads CASSPREHYGYTF. Here the CDR3 DNA reads TGTGCCAGCAGCCCCCGGGAGCACTATGGCTACACCTTC.

The chain couples TRBV5-1 to TRBJ2-2; TRBD1 agrees at 8 bases. Germline-derived CDR1 and CDR2 are SGHRS and YFSETQ. This CDR3 has 16 residues. With 4 bases clipped from V and 4 bases from J, the junction kept 9 bases outside the gene matches. The DNA for the CDR3 is TGCGCCAGCAGCGTCCACGACAGGGGTCCCACCGGGGAGCTGTTTTTT. Encoded protein: CASSVHDRGPTGELFF.

This sequence joins TRBV19 and TRBJ2-3; unclear D gene. The CDR3 is made up of 12 amino acids. Germline V lookup: CDR1 LNHDA, CDR2 SQIVND (reference sequence). V lost 5 bases, J lost 1 base, and 4 bases lay in between. The CDR3, as DNA: TGTGCCAGTAGTCAGCGCACAGATACGCAGTATTTT. The encoded protein is CASSQRTDTQYF.

The genes are TRBV6-1 and TRBJ1-2, with D unclear. From germline, CDR1 is MNHNS and CDR2 SASEGT. The CDR3 totals 12 residues. V shed 10 bases and J shed 4 bases, with 13 bases lying between them. The CDR3 DNA reads as TGTGCCACGGGAATAAGGATCTATGGCTACACCTTC. Translating gives CATGIRIYGYTF.

The chain uses TRBV15 and TRBJ2-7; 11 nucleotides match TRBD2. Per the germline V gene, CDR1 is LNHNV and CDR2 is YYDKDF (reference sequence). With 3 bases clipped from V and 2 bases from J, the junction kept 9 bases outside the gene matches. The CDR3 runs to 17 residues. CDR3: CATSRGLAEGITYEQYF. CDR3 sequence (DNA): TGTGCCACCAGCAGGGGACTAGCGGAGGGGATAACCTACGAGCAGTACTTC.

The chain joins TRBV5-1 to TRBJ2-7; tentative D call: TRBD2 (5 bases). The CDR3 length is 13 residues. Trimming left V 4 bases short and J 5 bases short, with 13 bases between. The germline V gene encodes CDR1 SGHRS and CDR2 YFSETQ. The CDR3 DNA sequence: TGCGCCAGCAGCGGAGCGGCGGGCAACGAGCAGTACTTC. This codes for CASSGAAGNEQYF.

This clone was counted only a few times. The J gene is TRBJ1-1, the V gene TRBV30; D is ambiguous. The V gene's germline CDR1 is GTSNPN and CDR2 SVGIG (reference sequence). V lost 3 bases, J lost 7 bases, and 15 bases lay in between. This CDR3 is 13 amino acids long. The CDR3 spells CAWRVLAANEAFF. The CDR3 DNA reads as TGTGCCTGGAGAGTACTGGCCGCGAATGAAGCTTTCTTT.

This clone was picked up a small number of times. The same CDR3 is also encoded by other DNA sequences in this sample. This chain links TRBV28 with TRBJ1-2; D uncertain. V lost 1 base and J 4 bases, leaving 1 base between the germline ends. Germline assignment: CDR1 MDHEN and CDR2 SYDVKM. This CDR3 region has 11 residues. The CDR3 sequence is CASSLFYGYTF. The CDR3, as DNA: TGTGCCAGCAGTTTATTCTATGGCTACACCTTC.

This rearrangement joins TRBV11-3 to TRBJ2-1; tentative D call: TRBD2 (7 bases). The CDR3 is made up of 16 amino acids. Germline V gene data show CDR1 as SGHNT and CDR2 as YENEEA. V was trimmed by 5 bases and J by 7 bases, leaving 21 bases between them. As DNA, the CDR3 is TGTGCCAGCAGCCTCTGGGGGGGGGCGTCGAAGAATGAGCAGTTCTTC. Amino acid sequence: CASSLWGGASKNEQFF.

V is TRBV9 and J is TRBJ2-6, with D perhaps TRBD1 (5 bases). The CDR3 totals 17 residues. CDR1 and CDR2 from the germline V gene are SGDLS and YYNGEE. Deletions cut 3 bases from V and 0 bases from J, with 13 bases between. CDR3 in DNA: TGTGCCAGCAGCGAGCAAGGGGCCTACTCTGGGGCCAACGTCCTGACTTTC. Translation: CASSEQGAYSGANVLTF.

This clone was detected only once. CDR3 sequence reads: CASSMPRTGRNKLEAFF. The CDR3 region has the DNA TGTGCCAGTAGTATGCCCAGGACAGGGAGGAATAAATTAGAAGCTTTCTTT. The chain combines TRBV19 with TRBJ1-1; TRBD1 matches 8 bases. This CDR3 is 17 amino acids long. Germline V gives CDR1 LNHDA, CDR2 SQIVND (reference sequence). Germline trimming cut 3 bases from V and 8 bases from J; bases unmatched to any gene: 17.

The chain combines TRBV2 with TRBJ2-5; TRBD2 might be the D (5 bases). There are 14 residues in the CDR3. Per the germline V gene, CDR1 is SNHLY and CDR2 is FYNNEI. The ends were cut back, 7 bases at V and 5 bases at J, with 17 bases in the middle. This CDR3 is CASTFADSGETQYF. In nucleotides, the CDR3 is TGTGCCAGCACCTTTGCAGACTCGGGGGAGACCCAGTACTTC.

This chain uses TRBV11-2 with TRBJ1-1; 8 bases are a match to TRBD1. CDR1 and CDR2 from the germline V gene are SGHAT and FQNNGV. The CDR3 sequence is 15 residues long. J was trimmed by 4 bases and V by 5 bases; bases with no gene match: 9. The CDR3 nucleotides read TGTGCCAGCAGCCTCAACCGGGGACAGGCCACTGAAGCTTTCTTT. Translated: CASSLNRGQATEAFF.

The chain combines TRBV19 with TRBJ2-3; 8 positions agree with TRBD1. In germline, CDR1 is LNHDA, CDR2 SQIVND (reference sequence). The length of the CDR3 is 14 residues. V was clipped by 7 bases and J by 2 bases; unmatched bases: 5. The CDR3 DNA follows: TGTGCCAGTACCAGGGGGCCTAACACAGATACGCAGTATTTT. It yields the protein CASTRGPNTDTQYF.